Following are 5 T cell receptor beta chains from one sample sequenced in a study of metastatic and nonmetastatic thyroid tumors. Through MiXCR, TCRdb re-clonotyped the PCR reads. Of several thousand clones listed, 25% to 35% were seen once; the top ten hold approximately 19%. Before thyroid surgery, none of the patients had received any treatment. Sample: tumor tissue. The origin of the receptors is a female donor with papillary thyroid cancer or a benign thyroid nodule (not recorded which). Some clones in this sample may be carry-over from other donors' samples.

J is TRBJ2-5 and V is TRBV6-1, with D perhaps assigned TRBD1 or TRBD2 (6 bases each). Trimming shortened V by 7 bases and J by 4 bases, and 19 bases separated the two germline ends. CDR1 MNHNS and CDR2 SASEGT come from the germline V gene. The CDR3 covers 15 residues. The chain's CDR3 is CASNPTKGGRETQYF. CDR3 bases: TGTGCCAGCAACCCCACCAAAGGGGGGAGAGAGACCCAGTACTTC.

This clone is medium-sized in the sample. The chain employs TRBV12-3 or TRBV12-4 and TRBJ2-5, with D possibly matching TRBD1 (6 bases). Trimming pared 5 bases from V and 2 bases from J, leaving 12 bases between. The CDR3 extends over 14 amino acids. DNA for the CDR3: TGTGCCAGCAGTAAACAGGGTCCACAAGAGACCCAGTACTTC. Translating it yields CASSKQGPQETQYF.

J is TRBJ2-7 and V is TRBV15; D perhaps matches TRBD2 (7 bases). CDR1 and CDR2 from the germline V gene are LNHNV and YYDKDF (reference sequence). The V gene lost 5 bases and the J gene lost 4 bases, with 12 bases spanning the gap. The CDR3 runs 13 residues. The CDR3 reads CATSPGGQYEQYF. The CDR3 DNA sequence: TGTGCCACCAGCCCGGGGGGCCAGTACGAGCAGTACTTC.

This clone was counted a few times. A read error may account for a junction end that differs from germline. The genes are TRBV12-3 or TRBV12-4 and TRBJ2-5; 9 nucleotides match TRBD1. There are 15 residues in the CDR3. CDR3 DNA sequence: TGTGCCAGCAGTCACCGGGACAGGGATTTTGAGACCCAGTGCTTC. Translated, it gives CASSHRDRDFETQCF.

This clone was detected only a few times. The rearrangement links TRBV15 to TRBJ1-5; no clear D. Germline V gene lookup returns CDR1 LNHNV and CDR2 YYDKDF (reference sequence). The CDR3 has 13 amino acids. V was shortened by 0 bases and J by 5 bases, with 5 bases between the two germline ends. The chain's CDR3 is CATSRDAHQPQHF. DNA for the CDR3: TGTGCCACCAGCAGAGATGCCCATCAGCCCCAGCATTTT.